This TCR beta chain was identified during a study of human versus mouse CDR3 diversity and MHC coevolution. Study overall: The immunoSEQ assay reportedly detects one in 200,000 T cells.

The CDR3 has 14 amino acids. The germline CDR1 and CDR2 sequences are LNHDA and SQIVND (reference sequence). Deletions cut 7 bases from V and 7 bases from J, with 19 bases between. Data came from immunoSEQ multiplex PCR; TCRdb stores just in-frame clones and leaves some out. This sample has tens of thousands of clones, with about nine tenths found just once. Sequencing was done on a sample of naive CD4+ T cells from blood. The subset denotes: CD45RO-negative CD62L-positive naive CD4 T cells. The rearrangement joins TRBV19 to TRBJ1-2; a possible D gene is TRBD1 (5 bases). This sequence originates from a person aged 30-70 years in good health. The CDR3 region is CASNMPGNRRGYTF. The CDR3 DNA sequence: TGTGCCAGTAACATGCCAGGGAATCGGCGTGGCTACACCTTC. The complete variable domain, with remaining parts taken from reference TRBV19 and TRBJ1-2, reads DGGITQSPKYLFRKEGQNVTLSCEQNLNHDAMYWYRQDPGQGLRLIYYSQIVNDFQKGDIAEGYSVSREKKESFPLTVTSAQKNPTAFYLCASNMPGNRRGYTFGSGTRLTVV.